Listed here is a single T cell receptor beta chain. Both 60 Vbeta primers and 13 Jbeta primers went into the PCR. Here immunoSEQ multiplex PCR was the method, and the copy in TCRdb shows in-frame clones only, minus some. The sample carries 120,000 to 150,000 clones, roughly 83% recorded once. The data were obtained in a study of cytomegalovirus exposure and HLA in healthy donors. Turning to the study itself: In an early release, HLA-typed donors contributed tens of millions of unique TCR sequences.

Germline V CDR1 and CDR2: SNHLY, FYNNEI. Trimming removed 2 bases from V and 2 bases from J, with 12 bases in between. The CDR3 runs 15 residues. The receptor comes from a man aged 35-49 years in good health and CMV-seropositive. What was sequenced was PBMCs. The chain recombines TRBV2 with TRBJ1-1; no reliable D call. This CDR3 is CASSELWQANTEAFF. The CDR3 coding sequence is TGTGCCAGCAGTGAACTGTGGCAGGCAAACACTGAAGCTTTCTTT.